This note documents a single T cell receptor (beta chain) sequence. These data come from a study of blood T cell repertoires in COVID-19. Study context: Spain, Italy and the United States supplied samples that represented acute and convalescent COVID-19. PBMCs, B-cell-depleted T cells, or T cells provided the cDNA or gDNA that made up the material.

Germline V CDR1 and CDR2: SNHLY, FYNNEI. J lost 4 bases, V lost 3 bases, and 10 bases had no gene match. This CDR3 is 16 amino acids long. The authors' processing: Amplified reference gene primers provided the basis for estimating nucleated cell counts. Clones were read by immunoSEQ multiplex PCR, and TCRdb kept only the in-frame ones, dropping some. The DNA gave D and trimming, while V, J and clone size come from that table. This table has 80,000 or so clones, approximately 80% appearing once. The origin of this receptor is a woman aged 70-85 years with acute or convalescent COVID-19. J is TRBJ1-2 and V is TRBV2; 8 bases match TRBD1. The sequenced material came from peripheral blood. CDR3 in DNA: TGTGCCAGCAGTGAGTTGCAGGGGGCAGGAATCTATGGCTACACCTTC. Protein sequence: CASSELQGAGIYGYTF.